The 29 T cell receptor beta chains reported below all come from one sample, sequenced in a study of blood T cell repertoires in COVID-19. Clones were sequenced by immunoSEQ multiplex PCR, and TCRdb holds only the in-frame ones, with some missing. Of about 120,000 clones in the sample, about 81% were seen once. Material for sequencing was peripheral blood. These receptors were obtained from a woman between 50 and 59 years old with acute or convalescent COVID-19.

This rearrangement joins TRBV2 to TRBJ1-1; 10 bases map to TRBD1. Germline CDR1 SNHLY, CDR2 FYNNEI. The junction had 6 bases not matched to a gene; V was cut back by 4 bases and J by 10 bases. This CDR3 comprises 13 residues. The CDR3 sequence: CASSGGQGSSAFF. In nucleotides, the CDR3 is TGTGCCAGCAGTGGGGGACAGGGGTCGTCAGCTTTCTTT. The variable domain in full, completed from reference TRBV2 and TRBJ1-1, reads EPEVTQTPSHQVTQMGQEVILRCVPISNHLYFYWYRQILGQKVEFLVSFYNNEISEKSEIFDDQFSVERPDGSNFTLKIRSTKLEDSAMYFCASSGGQGSSAFFGQGTRLTVV.

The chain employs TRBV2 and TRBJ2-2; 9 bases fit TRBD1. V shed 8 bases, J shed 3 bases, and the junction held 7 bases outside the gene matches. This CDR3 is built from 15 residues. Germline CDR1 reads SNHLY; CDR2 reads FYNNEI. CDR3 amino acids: CASSPDRGDTGELFF. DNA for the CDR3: TGTGCCAGCTCCCCAGACAGGGGGGACACCGGGGAGCTGTTTTTT.

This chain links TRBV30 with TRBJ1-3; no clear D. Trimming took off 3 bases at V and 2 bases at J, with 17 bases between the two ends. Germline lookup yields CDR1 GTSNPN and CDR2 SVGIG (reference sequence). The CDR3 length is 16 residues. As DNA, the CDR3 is TGTGCCTGGAGCCTAAACTGGCCCGGGGCTGGAAACACCATATATTTT. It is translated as CAWSLNWPGAGNTIYF. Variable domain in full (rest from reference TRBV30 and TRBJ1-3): SQTIHQWPATLVQPVGSPLSLECTVEGTSNPNLYWYRQAAGRGLQLLFYSVGIGQISSEVPQNLSASRPQDRQFILSSKKLLLSDSGFYLCAWSLNWPGAGNTIYFGEGSWLTVV.

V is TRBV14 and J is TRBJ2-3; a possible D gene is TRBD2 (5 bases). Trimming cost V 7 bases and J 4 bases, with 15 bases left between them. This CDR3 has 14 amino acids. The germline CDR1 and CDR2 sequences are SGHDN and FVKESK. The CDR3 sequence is CASTLAGTSDTQYF. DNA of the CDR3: TGTGCCAGCACGCTAGCCGGAACCTCAGATACGCAGTATTTT.

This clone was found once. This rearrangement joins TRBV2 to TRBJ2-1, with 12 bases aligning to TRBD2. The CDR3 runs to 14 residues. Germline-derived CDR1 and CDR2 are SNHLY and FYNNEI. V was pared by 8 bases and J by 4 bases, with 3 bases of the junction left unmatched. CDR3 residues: CASSSGGDYNEQFF. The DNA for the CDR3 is TGTGCCAGCTCTAGCGGGGGGGATTACAATGAGCAGTTCTTC.

The CDR3 region has the DNA TGTGCCAGCAGCTGGACTAGCGGGGCGTTAAATGAGCAGTTCTTC. Its translation is CASSWTSGALNEQFF. The chain employs TRBV5-4 and TRBJ2-1; TRBD2 matches 12 bases. The germline V gene has CDR1 SGHNT and CDR2 YYREEE (reference sequence). CDR3 length: 15 residues. J gave up 7 bases and V 3 bases, and 5 bases lay outside the gene matches.

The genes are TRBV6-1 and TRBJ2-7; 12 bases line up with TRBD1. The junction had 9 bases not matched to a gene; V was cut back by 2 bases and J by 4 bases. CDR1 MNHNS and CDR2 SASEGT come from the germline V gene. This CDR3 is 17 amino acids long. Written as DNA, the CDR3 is TGTGCCAGCAGTGAAAAAGGATGGGGACAGGGGGCTTACGAGCAGTACTTC. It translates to CASSEKGWGQGAYEQYF.

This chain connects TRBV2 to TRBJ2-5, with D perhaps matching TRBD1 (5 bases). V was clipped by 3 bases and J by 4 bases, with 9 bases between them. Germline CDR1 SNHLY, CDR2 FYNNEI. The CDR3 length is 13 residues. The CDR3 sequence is CASSDRAIETQYF. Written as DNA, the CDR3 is TGTGCCAGCAGTGACAGGGCAATAGAGACCCAGTACTTC.

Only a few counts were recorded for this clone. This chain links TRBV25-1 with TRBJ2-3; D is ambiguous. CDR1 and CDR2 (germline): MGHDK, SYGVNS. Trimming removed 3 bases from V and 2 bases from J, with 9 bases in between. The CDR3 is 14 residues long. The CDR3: CASSDPQITDTQYF. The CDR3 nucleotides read TGTGCCAGCAGTGATCCCCAAATCACAGATACGCAGTATTTT.

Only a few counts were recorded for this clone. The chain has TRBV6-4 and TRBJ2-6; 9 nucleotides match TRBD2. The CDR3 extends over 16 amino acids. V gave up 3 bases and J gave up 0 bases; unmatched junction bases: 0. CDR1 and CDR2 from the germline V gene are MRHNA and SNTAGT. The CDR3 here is CASSERGGSGANVLTF. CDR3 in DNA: TGTGCCAGCAGTGAGCGGGGGGGCTCTGGGGCCAACGTCCTGACTTTC.

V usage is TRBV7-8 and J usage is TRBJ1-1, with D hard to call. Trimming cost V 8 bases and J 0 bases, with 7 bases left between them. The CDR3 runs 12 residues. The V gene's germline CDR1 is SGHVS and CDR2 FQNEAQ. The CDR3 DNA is TGTGCCAGCGAGGCCTTGAACACTGAAGCTTTCTTT. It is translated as CASEALNTEAFF. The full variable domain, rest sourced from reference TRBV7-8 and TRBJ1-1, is GAGVSQSPRYKVAKRGQDVALRCDPISGHVSLFWYQQALGQGPEFLTYFQNEAQLDKSGLPSDRFFAERPEGSVSTLKIQRTQQEDSAVYLCASEALNTEAFFGQGTRLTVV.

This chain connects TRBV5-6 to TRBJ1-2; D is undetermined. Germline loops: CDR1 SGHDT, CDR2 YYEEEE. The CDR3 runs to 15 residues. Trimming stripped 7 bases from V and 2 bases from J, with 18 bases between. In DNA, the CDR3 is TGTGCCAGCGTTTCGTTCCGAGAAAAAAACTATGGCTACACCTTC. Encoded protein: CASVSFREKNYGYTF.

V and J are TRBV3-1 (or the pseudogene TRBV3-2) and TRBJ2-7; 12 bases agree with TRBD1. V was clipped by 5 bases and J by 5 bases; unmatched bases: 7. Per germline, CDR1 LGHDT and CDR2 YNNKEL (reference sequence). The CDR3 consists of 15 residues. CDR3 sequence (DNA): TGTGCCAGCAGCAATCCGGGACAGGGGGCGAACGAGCAGTACTTC. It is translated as CASSNPGQGANEQYF.

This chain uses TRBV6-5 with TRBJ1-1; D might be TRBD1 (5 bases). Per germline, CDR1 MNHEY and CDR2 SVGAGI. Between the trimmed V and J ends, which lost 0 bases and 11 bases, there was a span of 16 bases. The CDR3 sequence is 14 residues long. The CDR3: CASSYSSRGAAAFF. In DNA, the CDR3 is TGTGCCAGCAGTTACTCGAGTAGGGGCGCGGCGGCTTTCTTT.

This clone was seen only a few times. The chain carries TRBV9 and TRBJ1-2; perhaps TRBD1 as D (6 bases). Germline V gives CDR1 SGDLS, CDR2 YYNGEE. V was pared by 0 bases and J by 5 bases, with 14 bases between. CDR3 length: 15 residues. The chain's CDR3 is CASSVESGVSYGYTF. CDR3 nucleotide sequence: TGTGCCAGCAGCGTAGAATCAGGGGTCTCTTATGGCTACACCTTC.

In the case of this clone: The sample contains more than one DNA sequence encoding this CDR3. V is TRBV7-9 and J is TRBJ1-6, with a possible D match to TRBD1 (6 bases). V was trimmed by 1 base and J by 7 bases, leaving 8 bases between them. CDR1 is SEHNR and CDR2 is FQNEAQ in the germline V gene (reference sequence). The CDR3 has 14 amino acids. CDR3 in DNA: TGTGCCAGCAGCTTAGGACAGGTCAATTCACCCCTCCACTTT. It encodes CASSLGQVNSPLHF.

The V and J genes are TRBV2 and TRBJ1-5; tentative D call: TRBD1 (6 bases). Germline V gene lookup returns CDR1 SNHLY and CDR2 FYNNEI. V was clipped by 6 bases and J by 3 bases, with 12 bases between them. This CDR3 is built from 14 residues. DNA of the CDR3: TGTGCCAGCAGGAAGGACAGTATCAATCAGCCCCAGCATTTT. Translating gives CASRKDSINQPQHF.

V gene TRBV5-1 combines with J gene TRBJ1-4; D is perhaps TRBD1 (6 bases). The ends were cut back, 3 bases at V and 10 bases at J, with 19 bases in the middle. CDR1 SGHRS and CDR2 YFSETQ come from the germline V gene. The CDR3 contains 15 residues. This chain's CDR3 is CASSSETGGSGKLFF. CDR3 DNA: TGCGCCAGCAGCTCGGAGACAGGAGGTTCTGGAAAACTGTTTTTT.

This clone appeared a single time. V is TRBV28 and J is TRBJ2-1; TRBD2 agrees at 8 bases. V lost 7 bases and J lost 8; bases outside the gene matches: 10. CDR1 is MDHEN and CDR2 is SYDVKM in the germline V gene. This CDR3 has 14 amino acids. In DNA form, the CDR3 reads TGTGCCAGCACTCCTCGGGGAGCGGGAGATGAGCAGTTCTTC. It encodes CASTPRGAGDEQFF.

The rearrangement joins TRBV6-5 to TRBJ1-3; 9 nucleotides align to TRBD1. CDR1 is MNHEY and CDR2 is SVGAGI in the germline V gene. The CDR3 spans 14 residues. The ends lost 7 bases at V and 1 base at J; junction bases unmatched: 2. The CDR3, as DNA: TGTGCCAGCACCGACAGGGGGTCTGGAAACACCATATATTTT. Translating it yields CASTDRGSGNTIYF.

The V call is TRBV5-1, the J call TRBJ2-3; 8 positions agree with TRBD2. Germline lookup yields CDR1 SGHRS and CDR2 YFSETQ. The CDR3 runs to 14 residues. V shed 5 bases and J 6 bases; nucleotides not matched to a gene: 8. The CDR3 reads CASRYSGSGDTQYF. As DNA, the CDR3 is TGCGCCAGCAGGTACAGCGGGAGTGGGGATACGCAGTATTTT.

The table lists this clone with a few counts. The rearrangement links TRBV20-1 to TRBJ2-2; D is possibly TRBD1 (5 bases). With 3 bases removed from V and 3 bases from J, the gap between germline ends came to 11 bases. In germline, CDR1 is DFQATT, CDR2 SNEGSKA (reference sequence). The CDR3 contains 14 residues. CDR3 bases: TGCAGTGCTAGTAAGGGGCCCTACACCGGGGAGCTGTTTTTT. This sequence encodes CSASKGPYTGELFF.

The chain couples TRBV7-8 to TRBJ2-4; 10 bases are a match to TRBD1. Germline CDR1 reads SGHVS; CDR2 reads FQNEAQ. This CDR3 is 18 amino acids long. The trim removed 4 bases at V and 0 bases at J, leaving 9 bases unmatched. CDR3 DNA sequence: TGTGCCAGCAGCTACCGGGACAGGGGCGTCGGAGCCAAAAACATTCAGTACTTC. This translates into CASSYRDRGVGAKNIQYF. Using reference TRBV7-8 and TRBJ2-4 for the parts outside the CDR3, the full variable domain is GAGVSQSPRYKVAKRGQDVALRCDPISGHVSLFWYQQALGQGPEFLTYFQNEAQLDKSGLPSDRFFAERPEGSVSTLKIQRTQQEDSAVYLCASSYRDRGVGAKNIQYFGAGTRLSVL.

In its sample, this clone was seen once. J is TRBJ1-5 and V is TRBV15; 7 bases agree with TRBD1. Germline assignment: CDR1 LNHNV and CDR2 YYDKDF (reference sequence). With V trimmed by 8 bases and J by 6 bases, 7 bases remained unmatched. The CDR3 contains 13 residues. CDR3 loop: CATGDRDVQPQHF. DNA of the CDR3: TGTGCCACCGGTGACAGGGATGTTCAGCCCCAGCATTTT. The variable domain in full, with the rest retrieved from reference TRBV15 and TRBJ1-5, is DAMVIQNPRYQVTQFGKPVTLSCSQTLNHNVMYWYQQKSSQAPKLLFHYYDKDFNNEADTPDNFQSRRPNTSFCFLDIRSPGLGDTAMYLCATGDRDVQPQHFGDGTRLSIL.

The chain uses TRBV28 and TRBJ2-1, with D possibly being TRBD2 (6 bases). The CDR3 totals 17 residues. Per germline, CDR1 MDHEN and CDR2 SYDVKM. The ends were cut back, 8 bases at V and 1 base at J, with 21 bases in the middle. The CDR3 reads CASRQLQFGRSYNEQFF. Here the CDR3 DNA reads TGTGCCAGCCGCCAGCTTCAGTTCGGGAGATCCTACAATGAGCAGTTCTTC.

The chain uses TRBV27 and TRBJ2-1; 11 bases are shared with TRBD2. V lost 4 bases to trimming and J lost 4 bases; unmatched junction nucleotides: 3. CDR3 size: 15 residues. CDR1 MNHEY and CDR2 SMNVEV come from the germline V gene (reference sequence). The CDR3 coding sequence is TGTGCCAGCAGTTCCCTAGCGGGGGGATACAATGAGCAGTTCTTC. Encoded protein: CASSSLAGGYNEQFF.

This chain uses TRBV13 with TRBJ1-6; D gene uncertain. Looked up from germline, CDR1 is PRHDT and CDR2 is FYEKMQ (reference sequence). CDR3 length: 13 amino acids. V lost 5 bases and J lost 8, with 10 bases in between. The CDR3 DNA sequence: TGTGCCAGCAGCATTACGAGGGATTCACCCCTCCACTTT. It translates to CASSITRDSPLHF.

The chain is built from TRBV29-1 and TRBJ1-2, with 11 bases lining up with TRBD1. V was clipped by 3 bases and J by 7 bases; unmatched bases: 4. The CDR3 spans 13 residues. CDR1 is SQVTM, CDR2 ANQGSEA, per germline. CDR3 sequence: CSVDGTGGTGYTF. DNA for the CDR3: TGCAGCGTTGACGGGACAGGGGGTACTGGCTACACCTTC.

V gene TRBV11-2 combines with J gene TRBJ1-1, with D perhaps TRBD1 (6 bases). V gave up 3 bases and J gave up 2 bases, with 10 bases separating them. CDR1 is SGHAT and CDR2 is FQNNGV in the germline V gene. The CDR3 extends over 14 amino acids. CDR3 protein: CASSFGQLNTEAFF. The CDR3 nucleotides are TGTGCCAGCAGCTTCGGACAGCTCAACACTGAAGCTTTCTTT.